The 20 T cell receptor beta chains in this list originate from one sample, sequenced in a study of T-cell memory formation after mild COVID-19. From the 5' RACE reads, TCRdb called clonotypes with MiXCR, one entry per CDR3 protein. The sample lists 250,000 or so distinct CDR3 sequences, around 17% seen once, with more than 20% in the top ten. Sequencing was performed on PBMCs or a T cell subset sorted from them (not recorded which). Receptor source: a man between 18 and 35 years old who had mild COVID-19 (a few samples of this study predate the infection). Cell type and time point are not known.

The chain couples TRBV5-1 to TRBJ1-1; D is ambiguous. CDR1 and CDR2 from the germline V gene are SGHRS and YFSETQ. Trimming took 4 bases from V and 7 from J, leaving 17 bases between them. CDR3 size: 14 residues. DNA for the CDR3: TGCGCCAGCAGCCCTACCTTGGGAGCCAGTGAAGCTTTCTTT. Amino acid sequence: CASSPTLGASEAFF.

The chain uses TRBV4-1 and TRBJ2-1; the match to TRBD1 covers 7 bases. The CDR3 sequence is 14 residues long. Germline V gene sequence: CDR1 MGHRA, CDR2 YSYEKL. The ends lost 3 bases at V and 2 bases at J; junction bases unmatched: 1. CDR3: CASSQGQTYNEQFF. The CDR3 DNA is TGCGCCAGCAGCCAGGGACAGACCTACAATGAGCAGTTCTTC.

CDR3: CSGAGTGQETQYF. DNA of the CDR3: TGCAGTGGGGCCGGGACAGGTCAAGAGACCCAGTACTTC. The chain has TRBV20-1 and TRBJ2-5, with 8 positions matching TRBD1. J lost 2 bases, V lost 7 bases, and 6 bases had no gene match. Germline CDR1 DFQATT, CDR2 SNEGSKA (reference sequence). The CDR3 runs to 13 residues.

The chain has TRBV2 and TRBJ1-2; D might be TRBD1 (6 bases). The CDR3 has 13 amino acids. Germline V lookup: CDR1 SNHLY, CDR2 FYNNEI. Between the trimmed V and J ends, which lost 1 base and 7 bases, there was a span of 10 bases. CDR3 sequence: CASSEDRVVGYTF. Here the CDR3 DNA reads TGTGCCAGCAGTGAAGACAGGGTAGTTGGCTACACCTTC.

This clonotype was seen at least ten times. V and J are TRBV4-1 and TRBJ2-3, with no clear D. V shed 0 bases and J shed 2 bases, with 12 bases lying between them. The CDR3 extends over 16 amino acids. Germline V CDR1 and CDR2: MGHRA, YSYEKL. The CDR3 protein is CASSQDWYPNTDTQYF. For the CDR3, the DNA is TGCGCCAGCAGCCAAGATTGGTACCCAAACACAGATACGCAGTATTTT.

V is TRBV6-1 and J is TRBJ1-1; 7 bases align to TRBD1. Germline assignment: CDR1 MNHNS and CDR2 SASEGT. This CDR3 has 12 residues. Trimming cost V 5 bases and J 7 bases; bases outside gene matches: 4. CDR3 protein: CASSLQGLEAFF. The CDR3 nucleotides are TGTGCCAGCAGTCTACAGGGGCTTGAAGCTTTCTTT.

Only a few counts were recorded for this clonotype. The chain uses TRBV24-1 and TRBJ2-7, with 7 bases aligning to TRBD1. The germline V gene encodes CDR1 KGHDR and CDR2 SFDVKD. The length of the CDR3 is 18 residues. Trimming cost V 4 bases and J 1 base; bases outside gene matches: 15. The CDR3, as DNA: TGTGCCACCAGTGACCCAATAAAGGGGACAGAGAAATCCTACGAGCAGTACGTC. Protein product: CATSDPIKGTEKSYEQYV.

V gene TRBV21-1 combines with J gene TRBJ2-2; TRBD1, as called in the table, went unchecked against the DNA. TRBV21-1 is termed a pseudogene. This CDR3 spans 17 amino acids. CDR3: CASSKGGQGAYTGELFF. For the CDR3, the DNA is TGTGCCAGCAGCAAAGGGGGACAGGGGGCTTACACCGGGGAGCTGTTTTTT.

The sample holds a few counts of this clonotype. The chain links TRBV4-1 to TRBJ2-1; D gene ambiguous. The CDR3 is 12 residues long. The V gene's germline CDR1 is MGHRA and CDR2 YSYEKL. V dropped 4 bases and J dropped 7 bases, with 8 bases sitting between them. The CDR3 spells CASSPDRNEQFF. CDR3 coding DNA: TGCGCCAGCAGCCCCGACCGGAATGAGCAGTTCTTC.

This clonotype was recorded a few times. This rearrangement joins TRBV7-3 to TRBJ2-5; D ambiguous. CDR1 is SGHTA, CDR2 FQGTGA, per germline. V was clipped by 4 bases and J by 4 bases, with 13 bases between them. The CDR3 length is 14 residues. This chain's CDR3 is CASSSPSAPETQYF. The CDR3 coding sequence is TGTGCCAGCAGCTCCCCGTCGGCCCCAGAGACCCAGTACTTC.

This clonotype was seen a few times. The chain has TRBV21-1 and TRBJ2-5; TRBD1 is the table's D call and was not checked against the DNA. TRBV21-1 represents a pseudogene. The CDR3 loop spans 18 amino acids. Here the CDR3 reads CASSKDLLGADNQETQYF. The CDR3 nucleotides read TGTGCCAGCAGCAAAGATCTCCTGGGGGCTGACAACCAAGAGACCCAGTACTTC.

This chain uses TRBV6-6 with TRBJ2-7; D possibly corresponds to TRBD2 (5 bases). V lost 6 bases and J 2 bases, leaving 11 bases between the germline ends. CDR1 MNHNY and CDR2 SVGAGI come from the germline V gene (reference sequence). The CDR3 loop spans 13 amino acids. CDR3 region: CASREAGAYEQYV. In DNA, the CDR3 is TGTGCCAGCAGGGAGGCCGGGGCCTACGAGCAGTACGTC.

There are many counts of this clonotype. The V call is TRBV6-6, the J call TRBJ1-6; 8 nucleotides agree with TRBD1. In germline, CDR1 is MNHNY, CDR2 SVGAGI (reference sequence). The CDR3 contains 15 residues. V dropped 5 bases and J dropped 7; count of bases not matched to a gene: 7. CDR3 in DNA: TGTGCCAGCAGTCAAGACAGGGGAATCAATTCACCCCTCCACTTT. It codes for CASSQDRGINSPLHF.

The CDR3 nucleotides are TGTGCCAGCAGTTACACAGGGTCTTCCTACGAGCAGTACTTC. Its protein is CASSYTGSSYEQYF. The chain recombines TRBV6-6 with TRBJ2-7; the D gene is possibly TRBD1 (6 bases). CDR3 length equals 14 residues. Germline-derived CDR1 and CDR2 are MNHNY and SVGAGI (reference sequence). Trimming pared 2 bases from V and 1 base from J, leaving 9 bases between.

The chain combines TRBV7-3 with TRBJ1-1, with D unclear. The V end was cut by 2 bases, the J end by 5 bases, with 12 bases between. The CDR3 has 14 amino acids. CDR1 and CDR2 (germline): SGHTA, FQGTGA. CDR3 in DNA: TGTGCCAGCAGCTTAGACGGCTATGGGACTGAAGCTTTCTTT. Amino acid sequence: CASSLDGYGTEAFF.

This clonotype was counted only a few times. The V gene is TRBV28, the J gene TRBJ2-5, with D possibly TRBD2 on 6 matching bases. The CDR3 is 14 amino acids. Per the germline V gene, CDR1 is MDHEN and CDR2 is SYDVKM. Trimming removed 6 bases from V and 5 bases from J, with 16 bases in between. CDR3 in amino acids: CASSPGTPIETQYF. The CDR3 DNA follows: TGTGCCAGCAGCCCCGGGACTCCCATCGAGACCCAGTACTTC. Full variable domain (outside the CDR3, taken from reference TRBV28 and TRBJ2-5): DVKVTQSSRYLVKRTGEKVFLECVQDMDHENMFWYRQDPGLGLRLIYFSYDVKMKEKGDIPEGYSVSREKKERFSLILESASTNQTSMYLCASSPGTPIETQYFGPGTRLLVL.

This clonotype came up a few times. V usage is TRBV6-2 or TRBV6-3 and J usage is TRBJ2-7; no firm D call. The CDR3 covers 14 residues. V was clipped by 3 bases and J by 3 bases, with 12 bases between them. CDR1 is MNHEY and CDR2 is SVGEGT in the germline V gene. The CDR3 DNA is TGTGCCAGCAGTTATACTGGCAGAAGCTACGAGCAGTACGTC. This encodes CASSYTGRSYEQYV.

The chain recombines TRBV6-1 with TRBJ1-5; 7 nucleotides agree with TRBD1. This CDR3 contains 14 residues. V lost 6 bases, J lost 7 bases, and 9 bases stayed unmatched. Germline CDR1 and CDR2: MNHNS and SASEGT. The CDR3 DNA reads TGTGCCAGCAGCTCCAACAGGGGACGGCAGCCCCAGCATTTT. Protein product: CASSSNRGRQPQHF.

The rearrangement uses TRBV7-9 and TRBJ1-3; TRBD1 is a possible D gene (5 bases). Germline V gives CDR1 SEHNR, CDR2 FQNEAQ (reference sequence). The CDR3 totals 16 residues. Trimming shortened V by 7 bases and J by 4 bases, and 20 bases separated the two germline ends. The CDR3 coding sequence is TGTGCCAGCACCGCGAACAGGAGAACGGGGGGAAACACCATATATTTT. Its translation: CASTANRRTGGNTIYF.

A few counts support this clonotype. V is TRBV27 and J is TRBJ2-7; 7 bases match TRBD1. The CDR3 totals 13 residues. The V gene end was trimmed by 6 bases and the J gene end by 5 bases; junction bases not matched to a gene: 7. CDR1 and CDR2 (germline): MNHEY, SMNVEV (reference sequence). CDR3: CASREQGYHEQYF. The DNA for the CDR3 is TGTGCCAGCAGAGAACAGGGGTACCACGAGCAGTACTTC.